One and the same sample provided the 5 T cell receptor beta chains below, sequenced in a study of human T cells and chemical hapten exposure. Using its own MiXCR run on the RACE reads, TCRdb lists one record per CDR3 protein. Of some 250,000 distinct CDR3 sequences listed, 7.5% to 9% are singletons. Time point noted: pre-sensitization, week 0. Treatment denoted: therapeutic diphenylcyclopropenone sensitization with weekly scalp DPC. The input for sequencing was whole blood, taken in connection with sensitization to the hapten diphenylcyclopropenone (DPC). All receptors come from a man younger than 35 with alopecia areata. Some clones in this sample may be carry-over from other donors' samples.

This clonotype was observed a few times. CDR3 loop: CASSPNYGAFF. Written as DNA, the CDR3 is TGTGCCAGCAGCCCAAACTACGGGGCTTTCTTT. The chain joins TRBV7-9 to TRBJ1-1; no firm D call. The V gene's germline CDR1 is SEHNR and CDR2 FQNEAQ (reference sequence). The CDR3 extends over 11 amino acids. Trimming shortened V by 5 bases and J by 11 bases, and 12 bases separated the two germline ends.

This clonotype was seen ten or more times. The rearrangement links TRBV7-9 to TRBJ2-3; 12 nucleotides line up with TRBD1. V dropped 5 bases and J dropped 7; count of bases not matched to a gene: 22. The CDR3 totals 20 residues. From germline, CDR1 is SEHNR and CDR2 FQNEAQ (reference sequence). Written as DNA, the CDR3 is TGTGCCAGCAGCCACTCCGGGACAGGGGGCGCGGTGTGGGCCCCTAATACGCAGTATTTT. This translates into CASSHSGTGGAVWAPNTQYF.

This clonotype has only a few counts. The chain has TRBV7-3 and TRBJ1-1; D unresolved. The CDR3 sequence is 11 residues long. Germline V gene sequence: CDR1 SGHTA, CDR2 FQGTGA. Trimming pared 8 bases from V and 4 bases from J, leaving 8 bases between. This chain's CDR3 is CASSEGTEAFF. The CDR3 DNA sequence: TGTGCCAGCTCTGAGGGCACTGAAGCTTTCTTT. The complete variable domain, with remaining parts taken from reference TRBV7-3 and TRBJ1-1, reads GAGVSQTPSNKVTEKGKYVELRCDPISGHTALYWYRQSLGQGPEFLIYFQGTGAADDSGLPNDRFFAVRPEGSVSTLKIQRTERGDSAVYLCASSEGTEAFFGQGTRLTVV.

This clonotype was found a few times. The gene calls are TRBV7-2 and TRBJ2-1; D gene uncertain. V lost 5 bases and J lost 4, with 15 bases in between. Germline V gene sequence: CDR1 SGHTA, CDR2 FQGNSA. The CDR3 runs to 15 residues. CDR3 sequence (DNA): TGTGCCAGCAGCCAGTACAAGGGAAAGTACAATGAGCAGTTCTTC. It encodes CASSQYKGKYNEQFF. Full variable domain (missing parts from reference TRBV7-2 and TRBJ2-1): GAGVSQSPSNKVTEKGKDVELRCDPISGHTALYWYRQSLGQGLEFLIYFQGNSAPDKSGLPSDRFSAERTGGSVSTLTIQRTQQEDSAVYLCASSQYKGKYNEQFFGPGTRLTVL.

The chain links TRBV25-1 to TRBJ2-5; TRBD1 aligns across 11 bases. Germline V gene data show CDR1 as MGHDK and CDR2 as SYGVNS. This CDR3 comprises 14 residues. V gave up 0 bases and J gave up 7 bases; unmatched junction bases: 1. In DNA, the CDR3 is TGTGCCAGCAGTGAATACGGGACAGGGGGGACCCAGTACTTC. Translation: CASSEYGTGGTQYF.